This TCR beta chain originates from a study of blood T cell repertoires in COVID-19. Produced via immunoSEQ multiplex PCR; TCRdb's table is partial and in-frame only. The repertoire has roughly 340,000 clones, around nine tenths of them found once; the top ten carry approximately 3.5%. This sequence was found in a woman between 18 and 30 years old who had recovered from COVID-19. Sequenced input: peripheral blood.

As DNA, the CDR3 is TGTGCCAGCAGCGGTGGACAGGGGGTTTGGAACACTGAAGCTTTCTTT. Protein product: CASSGGQGVWNTEAFF. The V and J genes are TRBV27 and TRBJ1-1, with 10 bases aligning to TRBD1. The CDR3 contains 16 residues. V was pared by 6 bases and J by 1 base, with 8 bases of the junction left unmatched. Germline CDR1 and CDR2: MNHEY and SMNVEV (reference sequence).